This TCR beta chain was captured in a study of long-term antiretroviral therapy in people with HIV. Overall study: The oldest samples precede the 2015 immediate-ART recommendation by about a decade.

Germline CDR1 and CDR2: MGHDK and SYGVNS. CDR3 length: 12 amino acids. Trimming stripped 3 bases from V and 4 bases from J, with 6 bases between. At survey level, the immunoSEQ assay was run in its v3.0 version. Profiled with immunoSEQ multiplex PCR; TCRdb holds only in-frame clones, not every one. The sample yields 26,000 or so clones, around 80% seen once. At least one PBMC sample before ART and at least two after were required. The sequence was obtained from a man aged 18 to 30 with HIV. Sequenced here: unsorted PBMCs, sampled 3 years after starting antiretroviral therapy. The genes are TRBV25-1 and TRBJ1-2; D is undetermined. The CDR3 DNA reads as TGTGCCAGCAGTGATGGCCGCTATGGCTACACCTTC. Its translation is CASSDGRYGYTF.